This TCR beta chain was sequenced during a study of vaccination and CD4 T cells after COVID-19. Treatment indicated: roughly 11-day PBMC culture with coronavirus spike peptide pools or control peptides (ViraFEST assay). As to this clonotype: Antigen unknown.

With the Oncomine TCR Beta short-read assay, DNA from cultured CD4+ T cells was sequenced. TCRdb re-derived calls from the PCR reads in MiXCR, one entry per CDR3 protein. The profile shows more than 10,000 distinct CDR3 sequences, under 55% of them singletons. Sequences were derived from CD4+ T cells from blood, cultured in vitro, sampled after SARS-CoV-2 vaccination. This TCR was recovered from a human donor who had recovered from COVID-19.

The CDR3 nucleotides are TGTGCCAGTAGTGCGGATGTTTGGAACTACGAGCAGTACTTC. Protein: CASSADVWNYEQYF. The V gene is TRBV19, the J gene TRBJ2-7; no reliable D call. Germline CDR1 and CDR2: LNHDA and SQIVND (reference sequence). The CDR3 has 14 residues. Trimming shortened V by 5 bases and J by 3 bases, and 14 bases separated the two germline ends.